Here is one T cell receptor (beta chain) with its context. Per germline, CDR1 LNHDA and CDR2 SQIVND (reference sequence). The CDR3 sequence is 13 residues long. Trimming pared 7 bases from V and 8 bases from J, leaving 12 bases between. Original data processing: Amplification of reference gene primers was used by the study to estimate nucleated cell counts. Libraries were prepared by immunoSEQ multiplex PCR; TCRdb keeps only in-frame clonotypes and omits some of them. V and J calls and clone size are those listed in that table; D and trimming were worked out from the DNA. Among about 150,000 clones listed, over 65% were seen once. These data are taken from a study of blood T cell repertoires in COVID-19. Across the whole study: From the United States, Italy and Spain came samples of acute and convalescent COVID-19. The cDNA or gDNA used as material had been derived from T cells, B-cell-depleted T cells, or PBMCs.

This TCR came from a man in his 70s with acute or convalescent COVID-19. This chain connects TRBV19 to TRBJ1-6; D is ambiguous. The sequenced sample consisted of peripheral blood. The CDR3 region has the DNA TGTGCCAGTACCCCCACCGGGGATTCACCCCTCCACTTT. Protein: CASTPTGDSPLHF. The full variable domain, completed using reference TRBV19 and TRBJ1-6, is DGGITQSPKYLFRKEGQNVTLSCEQNLNHDAMYWYRQDPGQGLRLIYYSQIVNDFQKGDIAEGYSVSREKKESFPLTVTSAQKNPTAFYLCASTPTGDSPLHFGNGTRLTVT.